The 6 T cell receptor beta chains below were found in one sample sequenced in a study of blood T cell repertoires in COVID-19. The data were produced by immunoSEQ multiplex PCR, yet TCRdb's version contains in-frame clones alone and is incomplete. The data hold some 150,000 clones, with 80% observed a single time. The material sequenced was peripheral blood. Receptors originate from a man in his sixties with acute or convalescent COVID-19.

The rearrangement links TRBV10-3 to TRBJ2-3; the D gene is possibly TRBD1 (5 bases). V lost 4 bases and J 4 bases, leaving 9 bases between the germline ends. CDR3 size: 13 residues. CDR1 and CDR2 (germline): ENHRY, SYGVKD. CDR3 bases: TGTGCCATCAGTGCGCAGGGCGCAGATACGCAGTATTTT. This codes for CAISAQGADTQYF.

The chain links TRBV19 to TRBJ1-2; tentative D call: TRBD1 (5 bases). This CDR3 has 16 amino acids. The V gene lost 6 bases and the J gene lost 3 bases, with 20 bases spanning the gap. CDR1 and CDR2 (germline): LNHDA, SQIVND (reference sequence). CDR3 region: CASSTWGGTGDYGYTF. The CDR3 DNA sequence: TGTGCCAGTAGCACGTGGGGGGGGACCGGGGACTATGGCTACACCTTC. The full variable domain, rest sourced from reference TRBV19 and TRBJ1-2, is DGGITQSPKYLFRKEGQNVTLSCEQNLNHDAMYWYRQDPGQGLRLIYYSQIVNDFQKGDIAEGYSVSREKKESFPLTVTSAQKNPTAFYLCASSTWGGTGDYGYTFGSGTRLTVV.

J is TRBJ1-2 and V is TRBV7-3, with D unresolved. Germline V lookup: CDR1 SGHTA, CDR2 FQGTGA. Deletions cut 8 bases from V and 6 bases from J, with 10 bases between. The CDR3 is 11 residues long. CDR3 coding DNA: TGTGCCAGCTCAAGCGGTGATGGCTACACCTTC. It encodes CASSSGDGYTF. Combining the CDR3 with reference TRBV7-3 and TRBJ1-2 gives the whole variable domain GAGVSQTPSNKVTEKGKYVELRCDPISGHTALYWYRQSLGQGPEFLIYFQGTGAADDSGLPNDRFFAVRPEGSVSTLKIQRTERGDSAVYLCASSSGDGYTFGSGTRLTVV.

The rearrangement joins TRBV4-1 to TRBJ2-3, with D perhaps matching TRBD2 (5 bases). The germline CDR1 and CDR2 sequences are MGHRA and YSYEKL. The length of the CDR3 is 12 residues. Trimming removed 4 bases at V and 5 bases at J, with 7 bases between. The CDR3 DNA is TGCGCCAGCAGCCCCGAGGGAGATACGCAGTATTTT. Amino acids: CASSPEGDTQYF.

This chain links TRBV4-3 with TRBJ2-5; 8 positions match TRBD2. The CDR3 is 16 residues long. Germline CDR1 and CDR2: LGHNA and YSLEER. Trimming cost V 0 bases and J 9 bases; bases outside gene matches: 12. The CDR3 coding sequence is TGCGCCAGCAGCCAAGATAGGAGCGGGGGCCGTGGGCCCCAGTACTTC. Translated, it gives CASSQDRSGGRGPQYF.

The chain joins TRBV9 to TRBJ1-3; D is possibly TRBD1 (5 bases). Germline lookup yields CDR1 SGDLS and CDR2 YYNGEE. Trimming cost V 0 bases and J 4 bases, with 8 bases left between them. This CDR3 has 14 residues. The CDR3 spells CASSVGPGGNTIYF. CDR3 bases: TGTGCCAGCAGCGTAGGTCCAGGGGGAAACACCATATATTTT.